What follows are 10 T cell receptor beta chains derived from one specimen sequenced in a study of T cell changes during pregnancy in multiple sclerosis. Profiling relied on immunoSEQ multiplex PCR, and the TCRdb table lists in-frame clones only, not all of them. The table has tens of thousands of clones, 92% seen once. The specimen was CD4+ T cells from peripheral blood mononuclear cells, collected after pregnancy. All receptors derive from a female donor in good health, enrolled as a control in a pregnancy study.

In its sample, this clone was seen once. The chain recombines TRBV9 with TRBJ2-3, with 10 bases identical to TRBD2. There are 15 residues in the CDR3. The V segment lost 4 bases and the J segment 4 bases; nucleotides outside the gene matches: 6. CDR1 is SGDLS and CDR2 is YYNGEE in the germline V gene. The CDR3 DNA reads as TGTGCCAGCAGCCACAGCGGGGGGGTAGCAGATACGCAGTATTTT. Its protein is CASSHSGGVADTQYF. Combining the CDR3 with reference TRBV9 and TRBJ2-3 gives the whole variable domain DSGVTQTPKHLITATGQRVTLRCSPRSGDLSVYWYQQSLDQGLQFLIQYYNGEERAKGNILERFSAQQFPDLHSELNLSSLELGDSALYFCASSHSGGVADTQYFGPGTRLTVL.

The rearrangement uses TRBV5-6 and TRBJ2-2, with 9 bases matching TRBD1. Germline CDR1 is SGHDT and CDR2 is YYEEEE. The V gene end was trimmed by 4 bases and the J gene end by 5 bases; junction bases not matched to a gene: 6. The CDR3 contains 15 residues. CDR3 loop: CASSTGTGSTGELFF. CDR3 DNA sequence: TGTGCCAGCAGCACCGGGACAGGGAGTACCGGGGAGCTGTTTTTT.

This clone was observed once. The chain has TRBV28 and TRBJ1-2; weak D call: TRBD1 (5 bases). In germline, CDR1 is MDHEN, CDR2 SYDVKM. V lost 6 bases to trimming and J lost 4 bases, with 15 bases between them. The CDR3 consists of 14 residues. CDR3 sequence reads: CASRGGGEGYGYTF. DNA of the CDR3: TGTGCCAGCAGGGGCGGGGGGGAAGGCTATGGCTACACCTTC.

Concerning this clone itself: It is unclear where the CDR3 begins or ends on the DNA, so no DNA is shown, and the CDR3 is as TCRdb lists it. This chain uses TRBV4-3 with TRBJ2-7; the table gives TRBD1 as D, unverified against the DNA. From its first to its last residue, the CDR3 has 16 amino acids. Looked up from germline, CDR1 is LGHNA and CDR2 is YSLEER. This chain's CDR3 is CASSRNQFGPGSEQYF.

The chain uses TRBV5-8 and TRBJ2-3; possibly TRBD1 for D (6 bases). Trimming stripped 0 bases from V and 1 base from J, with 15 bases between. The CDR3 contains 17 residues. From germline, CDR1 is SGHTS and CDR2 YDEGEE. CDR3 sequence reads: CASSLGDRWRGTDTQYF. Here the CDR3 DNA reads TGTGCCAGCAGCTTGGGCGACAGGTGGCGTGGCACAGATACGCAGTATTTT.

The genes are TRBV25-1 and TRBJ2-7; D not resolved. The CDR3 totals 12 residues. Germline V CDR1 and CDR2: MGHDK, SYGVNS. V dropped 2 bases and J dropped 5 bases, with 7 bases sitting between them. CDR3: CASSERVDEQYF. The CDR3 bases are TGTGCCAGCAGTGAAAGAGTGGACGAGCAGTACTTC.

The chain has TRBV7-2 and TRBJ1-3; the match to TRBD1 covers 10 bases. Germline lookup yields CDR1 SGHTA and CDR2 FQGNSA. The J segment lost 2 bases and the V segment lost 6 bases, leaving 4 bases of the junction unmatched. CDR3 length equals 15 residues. The CDR3 loop is CASRSDRGPGNTIYF. The CDR3 coding sequence is TGTGCCAGCAGATCCGACAGGGGGCCTGGAAACACCATATATTTT.

This chain connects TRBV4-3 to TRBJ2-3; possible D gene TRBD2, 5 bases. CDR1 and CDR2 from the germline V gene are LGHNA and YSLEER. The CDR3 length is 14 residues. Trimming shortened V by 4 bases and J by 2 bases, and 10 bases separated the two germline ends. The CDR3: CASSLGGYTDTQYF. The CDR3 bases are TGCGCCAGCAGCCTAGGAGGCTACACAGATACGCAGTATTTT.

The rearrangement joins TRBV7-2 to TRBJ2-1; 8 bases are a match to TRBD2. V gave up 5 bases and J gave up 4 bases; unmatched junction bases: 13. The V gene's germline CDR1 is SGHTA and CDR2 FQGNSA. This CDR3 is 17 amino acids long. CDR3 nucleotides: TGTGCCAGCAGCGACATACGGGGGGGCCGGTTATACAATGAGCAGTTCTTC. Protein product: CASSDIRGGRLYNEQFF.

The V and J genes are TRBV6-6 and TRBJ2-2, with 8 bases fitting TRBD2. CDR3 length: 14 residues. Germline V gene data show CDR1 as MNHNY and CDR2 as SVGAGI (reference sequence). The ends lost 6 bases at V and 7 bases at J; junction bases unmatched: 7. The CDR3 here is CASRVSGGHGELFF. CDR3 sequence (DNA): TGTGCCAGCAGGGTCAGCGGGGGCCACGGGGAGCTGTTTTTT.